Each of the 22 T cell receptor beta chains below was sequenced from the same sample in a study of shared clonotypes between healthy human individuals. Some clones are missing from TCRdb's copy, which holds only in-frame ones; the method was immunoSEQ multiplex PCR. The sample has hundreds of thousands of clones, about 74% seen once; the top ten hold around 1.6%. The sample comprised memory CD4+ T cells sorted from blood. Subset given: CD45RA-negative fraction. These receptors all stem from a young woman in good health.

Remarks on this clone: This CDR3 is also generated by other DNA sequences in the sample. J is TRBJ2-7 and V is TRBV5-4; 13 bases agree with TRBD2. This CDR3 is 15 amino acids long. Germline V lookup: CDR1 SGHNT, CDR2 YYREEE (reference sequence). The junction had 6 bases not matched to a gene; V was cut back by 5 bases and J by 4 bases. This CDR3 is CASSPGTSGTYEQYF. CDR3 DNA sequence: TGTGCCAGCAGTCCCGGGACTAGCGGGACTTACGAGCAGTACTTC.

This clone was recorded only once. This chain joins TRBV2 and TRBJ1-2; D is unclear. Trimming took off 3 bases at V and 4 bases at J, with 12 bases between the two ends. Germline lookup yields CDR1 SNHLY and CDR2 FYNNEI. This CDR3 comprises 14 residues. The CDR3 sequence is CASSDFRRFYGYTF. In DNA form, the CDR3 reads TGTGCCAGCAGTGACTTCCGTCGGTTCTATGGCTACACCTTC.

This clone was observed once. The V gene is TRBV19, the J gene TRBJ2-1, with D perhaps TRBD1 or TRBD2 (5 bases each). The CDR3 has 16 residues. The V end lost 1 base, the J end lost 6 bases, and 16 bases lay between the germline ends. Germline values: CDR1 LNHDA, CDR2 SQIVND (reference sequence). For the CDR3, the DNA is TGTGCCAGTAGTATAGGAGAAGGGGCCGGGGTCAATGAGCAGTTCTTC. Its translation: CASSIGEGAGVNEQFF.

This clone was counted a single time. The V and J genes are TRBV5-1 and TRBJ2-1, with D perhaps TRBD1 (6 bases). The CDR3 spans 15 residues. V was pared by 4 bases and J by 0 bases, with 11 bases between. Germline CDR1 and CDR2: SGHRS and YFSETQ. The CDR3 DNA reads TGCGCCAGCAGCCCAGGGGTGAGCTCCTACAATGAGCAGTTCTTC. Its translation is CASSPGVSSYNEQFF.

V usage is TRBV7-9 and J usage is TRBJ1-1; D is unresolved. Trimming stripped 6 bases from V and 6 bases from J, with 11 bases between. CDR1 is SEHNR and CDR2 is FQNEAQ in the germline V gene (reference sequence). The CDR3 runs to 12 residues. The CDR3 is CASSRRRAEAFF. The DNA for the CDR3 is TGTGCCAGCAGTAGAAGGAGGGCTGAAGCTTTCTTT.

The J gene is TRBJ2-7, the V gene TRBV5-4; no clear D. Trimming removed 4 bases at V and 0 bases at J, with 14 bases between. This CDR3 contains 15 residues. Germline V gene data show CDR1 as SGHNT and CDR2 as YYREEE (reference sequence). CDR3 nucleotide sequence: TGTGCCAGCAGCCCCCCCCCGGGCCACTCCTACGAGCAGTACTTC. It is translated as CASSPPPGHSYEQYF. Drawing the rest from reference TRBV5-4 and TRBJ2-7, the complete variable domain is ETGVTQSPTHLIKTRGQQVTLRCSSQSGHNTVSWYQQALGQGPQFIFQYYREEENGRGNFPPRFSGLQFPNYSSELNVNALELDDSALYLCASSPPPGHSYEQYFGPGTRLTVT.

This clone was observed a single time. The chain employs TRBV11-1 and TRBJ2-6; TRBD2 agrees at 14 bases. Trimming took 5 bases from V and 1 from J; bases not matched to a gene: 4. This CDR3 region has 18 residues. In germline, CDR1 is SGHAT, CDR2 FQDESV (reference sequence). The CDR3 sequence is CASSLGTSGSSGANVLTF. CDR3 nucleotide sequence: TGTGCCAGCAGCCTCGGGACTAGCGGGAGTTCTGGGGCCAACGTCCTGACTTTC.

The chain uses TRBV11-3 and TRBJ2-1; no clear D. Germline values: CDR1 SGHNT, CDR2 YENEEA. The CDR3 contains 14 residues. V lost 4 bases and J lost 4, with 11 bases in between. Written as DNA, the CDR3 is TGTGCCAGCAGCTCCACGGGCGCTTACAATGAGCAGTTCTTC. It translates to CASSSTGAYNEQFF.

The V gene is TRBV7-9, the J gene TRBJ1-5, with D perhaps matching TRBD1 (5 bases). Deletions cut 3 bases from V and 7 bases from J, with 10 bases between. Germline assignment: CDR1 SEHNR and CDR2 FQNEAQ (reference sequence). The CDR3 is made up of 13 amino acids. The CDR3 coding sequence is TGTGCCAGCAGCTTGACAGCGCCGCAGCCCCAGCATTTT. Protein product: CASSLTAPQPQHF.

The chain recombines TRBV19 with TRBJ2-2, with D perhaps matching TRBD1 (6 bases). The germline V gene encodes CDR1 LNHDA and CDR2 SQIVND (reference sequence). The CDR3 consists of 14 residues. The V and J ends lost 3 bases and 5 bases respectively, with 10 bases between them. CDR3 in DNA: TGTGCCAGTAGTATCAGGGGCGAAACCGGGGAGCTGTTTTTT. It yields the protein CASSIRGETGELFF.

The rearrangement joins TRBV7-9 to TRBJ2-7; 8 bases agree with TRBD1. The trim removed 5 bases at V and 5 bases at J, leaving 8 bases unmatched. The CDR3 length is 14 residues. CDR1 and CDR2 (germline): SEHNR, FQNEAQ (reference sequence). Here the CDR3 reads CASSNRDRLHEQYF. CDR3 in DNA: TGTGCCAGCAGCAACCGGGACAGGCTCCACGAGCAGTACTTC.

The sample holds one count of this clone. This rearrangement joins TRBV30 to TRBJ1-3, with 7 bases fitting TRBD1. Germline V gene sequence: CDR1 GTSNPN, CDR2 SVGIG (reference sequence). Trimming at V came to 6 bases and at J to 4 bases, leaving 9 bases not matched to a gene. The length of the CDR3 is 14 residues. CDR3 sequence (DNA): TGTGCCTGTTACAGGGGTCCGTTCGGAAACACCATATATTTT. Encoded protein: CACYRGPFGNTIYF.

The chain combines TRBV20-1 with TRBJ2-3; D is unclear. V was clipped by 5 bases and J by 2 bases, with 5 bases between them. This CDR3 comprises 11 residues. CDR1 DFQATT and CDR2 SNEGSKA come from the germline V gene (reference sequence). The CDR3 sequence is CSAGDTDTQYF. CDR3 nucleotides: TGCAGTGCTGGGGACACAGATACGCAGTATTTT.

Turning to this clone: A read error may be the cause here, since a much bigger clone is one base away. V gene TRBV28 combines with J gene TRBJ2-3; TRBD2 aligns across 11 bases. Germline-derived CDR1 and CDR2 are MDHEN and SYDVKM. This CDR3 spans 19 amino acids. V shed 5 bases and J 2 bases; nucleotides not matched to a gene: 15. CDR3 coding DNA: TGTGCCAGCAGTCCAACCACATTAGCGGGAGGGGCTAACACAGATACGCAGTATTTT. Translating gives CASSPTTLAGGANTDTQYF.

J is TRBJ2-5 and V is TRBV6-6; D is perhaps TRBD2 (8 bases). V was clipped by 5 bases and J by 5 bases, with 15 bases between them. Germline CDR1 reads MNHNY; CDR2 reads SVGAGI (reference sequence). The CDR3 loop spans 14 amino acids. The CDR3 DNA follows: TGTGCCAGCAGTCTGGGACAGCGGGAGGAGACCCAGTACTTC. As protein: CASSLGQREETQYF.

The CDR3 reads CASGLGQGNDEQYF. In DNA form, the CDR3 reads TGTGCTAGTGGTTTGGGACAGGGAAACGACGAGCAGTACTTC. The chain uses TRBV12-5 and TRBJ2-7; 7 positions agree with TRBD1. CDR3 length: 14 amino acids. Trimming cost V 1 base and J 5 bases; bases outside gene matches: 5. Germline CDR1 and CDR2: LGHNT and FRNRAP.

The chain combines TRBV13 with TRBJ2-5; D could derive from TRBD1 or TRBD2 (5 bases each). The CDR3 runs 14 residues. Germline V lookup: CDR1 PRHDT, CDR2 FYEKMQ (reference sequence). Trimming pared 0 bases from V and 7 bases from J, leaving 12 bases between. The CDR3 loop reads CASSLGGPLMTQYF. CDR3 nucleotides: TGTGCCAGCAGCTTAGGGGGACCCCTAATGACCCAGTACTTC.

The chain employs TRBV6-1 and TRBJ1-4; D not resolved. Trimming removed 3 bases at V and 0 bases at J, with 5 bases between. This CDR3 spans 14 amino acids. Germline CDR1 is MNHNS and CDR2 is SASEGT. The DNA for the CDR3 is TGTGCCAGCAGTGATCAAGCAACTAATGAAAAACTGTTTTTT. Translated: CASSDQATNEKLFF.

This clone was recorded a few times. The rearrangement links TRBV11-2 to TRBJ1-2; D gene uncertain. Germline-derived CDR1 and CDR2 are SGHAT and FQNNGV. Trimming cost V 4 bases and J 7 bases, with 7 bases left between them. This CDR3 is 11 amino acids long. Written as DNA, the CDR3 is TGTGCCAGCAGCTCCACCTTTGGCTACACCTTC. This encodes CASSSTFGYTF.

This clone was counted only a few times. The J gene is TRBJ2-7, the V gene TRBV28; 10 bases map to TRBD2. Trimming cost V 4 bases and J 0 bases; bases outside gene matches: 3. Germline lookup yields CDR1 MDHEN and CDR2 SYDVKM. CDR3 length: 15 amino acids. The DNA of the CDR3 is TGTGCCAGCAGTTGGGCTAGCGGGAGCTCCTACGAGCAGTACTTC. Translating gives CASSWASGSSYEQYF.

The V gene is TRBV25-1, the J gene TRBJ1-1; no reliable D call. Per the germline V gene, CDR1 is MGHDK and CDR2 is SYGVNS. The V gene lost 6 bases and the J gene lost 3 bases, with 11 bases spanning the gap. The CDR3 covers 13 residues. The CDR3 bases are TGTGCCAGCAGGCTACTCGGGGACACTGAAGCTTTCTTT. Its translation: CASRLLGDTEAFF.

On this clone itself: Other nucleotide sequences from this sample produce the same CDR3. The CDR3 loop is CASTSGSTDTQYF. In DNA, the CDR3 is TGTGCCAGTACTAGCGGCAGCACAGATACGCAGTATTTT. J is TRBJ2-3 and V is TRBV19, with 7 bases fitting TRBD2. Per the germline V gene, CDR1 is LNHDA and CDR2 is SQIVND (reference sequence). Germline trimming cut 7 bases from V and 0 bases from J; bases unmatched to any gene: 1. The CDR3 loop spans 13 amino acids.